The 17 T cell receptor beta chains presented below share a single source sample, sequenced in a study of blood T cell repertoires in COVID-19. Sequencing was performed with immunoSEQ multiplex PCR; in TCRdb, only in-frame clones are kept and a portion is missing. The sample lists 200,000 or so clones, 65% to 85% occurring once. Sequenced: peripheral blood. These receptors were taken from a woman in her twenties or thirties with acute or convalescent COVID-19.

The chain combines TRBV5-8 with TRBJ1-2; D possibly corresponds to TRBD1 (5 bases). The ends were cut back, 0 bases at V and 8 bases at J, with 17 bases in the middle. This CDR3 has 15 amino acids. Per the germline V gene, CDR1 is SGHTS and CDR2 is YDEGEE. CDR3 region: CASSLVSGARGGYTF. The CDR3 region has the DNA TGTGCCAGCAGCTTGGTTTCTGGGGCGCGTGGCGGCTACACCTTC.

The CDR3 coding sequence is TGCGCCAGCAGCCAAGGGAGCTCTGGAAACACCATATATTTT. Translating it yields CASSQGSSGNTIYF. The V and J genes are TRBV4-1 and TRBJ1-3; no reliable D call. V was clipped by 1 base and J by 0 bases, with 4 bases between them. CDR1 is MGHRA and CDR2 is YSYEKL in the germline V gene. The length of the CDR3 is 14 residues.

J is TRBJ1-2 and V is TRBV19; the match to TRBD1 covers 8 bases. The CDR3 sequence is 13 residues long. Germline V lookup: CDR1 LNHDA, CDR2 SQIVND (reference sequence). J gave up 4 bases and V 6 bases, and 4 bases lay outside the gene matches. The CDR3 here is CASRTGAAYGYTF. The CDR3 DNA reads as TGTGCCAGTAGGACAGGGGCCGCCTATGGCTACACCTTC.

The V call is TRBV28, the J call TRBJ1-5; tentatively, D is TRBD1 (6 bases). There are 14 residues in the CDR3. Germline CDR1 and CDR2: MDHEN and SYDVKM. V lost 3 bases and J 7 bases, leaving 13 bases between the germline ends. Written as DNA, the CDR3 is TGTGCCAGCAGTTTGTCACAGGGCTCCCAGCCCCAGCATTTT. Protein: CASSLSQGSQPQHF.

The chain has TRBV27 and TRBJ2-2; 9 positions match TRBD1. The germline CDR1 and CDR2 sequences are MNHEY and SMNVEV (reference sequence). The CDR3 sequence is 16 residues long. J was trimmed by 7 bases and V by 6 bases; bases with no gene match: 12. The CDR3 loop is CASSRPGQGPGGELFF. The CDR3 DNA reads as TGTGCCAGCAGCCGTCCGGGACAGGGTCCAGGCGGGGAGCTGTTTTTT.

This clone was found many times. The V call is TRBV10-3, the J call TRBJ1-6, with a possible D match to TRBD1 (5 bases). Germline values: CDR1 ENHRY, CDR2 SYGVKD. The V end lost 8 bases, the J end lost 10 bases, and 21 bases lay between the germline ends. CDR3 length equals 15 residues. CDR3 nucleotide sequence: TGTGCCATCGGTTGGACACGGGGGACGGACTCACCCCTCCACTTT. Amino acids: CAIGWTRGTDSPLHF.

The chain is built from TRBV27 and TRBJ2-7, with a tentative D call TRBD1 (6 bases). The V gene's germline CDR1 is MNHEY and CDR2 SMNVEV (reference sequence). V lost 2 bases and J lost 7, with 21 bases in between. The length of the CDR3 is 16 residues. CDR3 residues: CASSLSVGATTREQYF. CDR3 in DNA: TGTGCCAGCAGTTTAAGTGTGGGGGCGACTACGAGGGAGCAGTACTTC.

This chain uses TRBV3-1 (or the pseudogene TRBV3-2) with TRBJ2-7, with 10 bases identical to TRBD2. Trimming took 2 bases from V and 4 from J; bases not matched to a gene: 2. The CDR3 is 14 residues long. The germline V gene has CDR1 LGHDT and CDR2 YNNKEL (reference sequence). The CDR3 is CASSQLTSGYEQYF. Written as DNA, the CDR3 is TGTGCCAGCAGCCAACTGACTAGCGGGTACGAGCAGTACTTC.

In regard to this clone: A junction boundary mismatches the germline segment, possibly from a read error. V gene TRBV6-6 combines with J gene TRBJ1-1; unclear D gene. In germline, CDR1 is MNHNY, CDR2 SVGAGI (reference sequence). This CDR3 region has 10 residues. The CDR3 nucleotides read TGTGCCAGTGATTCCCCGGGAGCCCTTTTT. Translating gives CASDSPGALF.

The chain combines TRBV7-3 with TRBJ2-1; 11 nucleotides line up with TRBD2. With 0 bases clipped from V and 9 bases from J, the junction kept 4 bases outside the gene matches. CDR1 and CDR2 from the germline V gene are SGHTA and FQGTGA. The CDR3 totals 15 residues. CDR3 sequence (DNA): TGTGCCAGCAGCTTAACTAGCGGGGGGGCACGTGAGCAGTTCTTC. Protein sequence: CASSLTSGGAREQFF.

CDR3 sequence reads: CASSLQGFLGYF. The CDR3 region has the DNA TGTGCCAGCAGCCTACAGGGTTTCCTCGGGTACTTC. This chain connects TRBV5-6 to TRBJ2-7; a weak D match, TRBD1 (6 bases). CDR3 length: 12 residues. The V and J ends lost 4 bases and 12 bases respectively, with 17 bases between them. The germline CDR1 and CDR2 sequences are SGHDT and YYEEEE.

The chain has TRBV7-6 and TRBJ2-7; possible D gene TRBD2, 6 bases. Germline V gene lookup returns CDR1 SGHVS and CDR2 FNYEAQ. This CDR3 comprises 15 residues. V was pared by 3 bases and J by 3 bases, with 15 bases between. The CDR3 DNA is TGTGCCAGCAGCTTTGGGGGAGGAGCCGGCTACGAGCAGTACTTC. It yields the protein CASSFGGGAGYEQYF.

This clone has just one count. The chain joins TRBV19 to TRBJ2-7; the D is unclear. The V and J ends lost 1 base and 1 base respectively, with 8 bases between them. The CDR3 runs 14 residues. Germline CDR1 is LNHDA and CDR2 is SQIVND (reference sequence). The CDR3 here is CASSIGYRSYEQYF. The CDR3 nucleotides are TGTGCCAGTAGTATAGGGTACAGATCCTACGAGCAGTACTTC.

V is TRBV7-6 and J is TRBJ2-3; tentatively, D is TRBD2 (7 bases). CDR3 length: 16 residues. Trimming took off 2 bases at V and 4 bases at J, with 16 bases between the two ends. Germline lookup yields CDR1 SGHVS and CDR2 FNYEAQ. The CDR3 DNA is TGTGCCAGCAGCTTATATACGGGGGGCCGATCAGATACGCAGTATTTT. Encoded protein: CASSLYTGGRSDTQYF.

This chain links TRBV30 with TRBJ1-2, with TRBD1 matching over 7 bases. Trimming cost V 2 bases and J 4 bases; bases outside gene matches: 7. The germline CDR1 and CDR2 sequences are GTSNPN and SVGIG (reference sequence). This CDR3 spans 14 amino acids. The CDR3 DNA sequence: TGTGCCTGGAGTTGGCGGACAGGTCTCTATGGCTACACCTTC. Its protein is CAWSWRTGLYGYTF.

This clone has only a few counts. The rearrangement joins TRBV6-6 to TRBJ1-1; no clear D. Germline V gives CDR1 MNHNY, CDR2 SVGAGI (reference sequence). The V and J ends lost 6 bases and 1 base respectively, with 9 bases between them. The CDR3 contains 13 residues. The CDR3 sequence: CASRVIENTEAFF. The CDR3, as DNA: TGTGCCAGCAGAGTGATAGAGAACACTGAAGCTTTCTTT.

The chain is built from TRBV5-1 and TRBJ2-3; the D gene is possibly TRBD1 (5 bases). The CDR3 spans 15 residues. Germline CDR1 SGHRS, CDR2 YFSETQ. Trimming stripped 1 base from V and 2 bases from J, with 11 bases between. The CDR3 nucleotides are TGCGCCAGCAGCTTGTATAGGACAAACACAGATACGCAGTATTTT. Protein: CASSLYRTNTDTQYF.